The 5 T cell receptor beta chains listed next were all sequenced from one sample in a study of T cell repertoires in cytomegalovirus infection. MiXCR was run by TCRdb on the reads, yielding one entry per CDR3 protein. This sample has some 270,000 distinct CDR3 sequences, with over 15% found just once. The sample taken for sequencing was CD8+ T cells from PBMCs. The receptors shown here come from a human donor in good health (CMV status not recorded). Some clones in this sample may be carry-over from other donors' samples.

This clonotype has a handful of counts. The chain carries TRBV6-5 and TRBJ1-1, with 8 bases matching TRBD1. CDR3 size: 14 residues. Trimming cost V 2 bases and J 5 bases; bases outside gene matches: 4. CDR1 and CDR2 from the germline V gene are MNHEY and SVGAGI. CDR3 coding DNA: TGTGCCAGCAGTTACGCTGGACAGGGAACTGAAGCTTTCTTT. It is translated as CASSYAGQGTEAFF.

CDR3 DNA sequence: TGTGCCAGCAGTTTACCAATGGGCACTGAAGCTTTCTTT. Residues: CASSLPMGTEAFF. The chain joins TRBV12-3 or TRBV12-4 to TRBJ1-1, with unresolved D. V gave up 2 bases and J gave up 4 bases, with 8 bases separating them. The CDR3 covers 13 residues.

The chain links TRBV6-2 or TRBV6-3 to TRBJ1-5; D possibly corresponds to TRBD1 (6 bases). Per the germline V gene, CDR1 is MNHEY and CDR2 is SVGEGT. V lost 7 bases to trimming and J lost 7 bases, with 20 bases between them. This CDR3 is 15 amino acids long. The CDR3 coding sequence is TGTGCCAGCAACAACTTGGGGGCCCAACGGCAGCCCCAGCATTTT. Protein sequence: CASNNLGAQRQPQHF.

Turning to this clonotype: A much more abundant neighbour one base away suggests this may be a read error. The chain combines TRBV7-2 with TRBJ2-5, with 8 bases aligning to TRBD2. With 7 bases clipped from V and 4 bases from J, the junction kept 14 bases outside the gene matches. This CDR3 spans 16 amino acids. Germline V gives CDR1 SGHTA, CDR2 FQGNSA. For the CDR3, the DNA is TGTGCCAGCATCCCAGATGGAGAAGCGGGGGTAGAGACCCAGTACTTC. This sequence encodes CASIPDGEAGVETQYF.

This clonotype was observed many times. The genes are TRBV7-8 and TRBJ2-5; 8 bases are shared with TRBD2. The germline CDR1 and CDR2 sequences are SGHVS and FQNEAQ. V gave up 1 base and J gave up 2 bases; unmatched junction bases: 9. The CDR3 extends over 17 amino acids. CDR3 sequence reads: CASSLDIWRGEQETQYF. CDR3 nucleotides: TGTGCCAGCAGCTTAGATATTTGGCGGGGGGAACAAGAGACCCAGTACTTC.